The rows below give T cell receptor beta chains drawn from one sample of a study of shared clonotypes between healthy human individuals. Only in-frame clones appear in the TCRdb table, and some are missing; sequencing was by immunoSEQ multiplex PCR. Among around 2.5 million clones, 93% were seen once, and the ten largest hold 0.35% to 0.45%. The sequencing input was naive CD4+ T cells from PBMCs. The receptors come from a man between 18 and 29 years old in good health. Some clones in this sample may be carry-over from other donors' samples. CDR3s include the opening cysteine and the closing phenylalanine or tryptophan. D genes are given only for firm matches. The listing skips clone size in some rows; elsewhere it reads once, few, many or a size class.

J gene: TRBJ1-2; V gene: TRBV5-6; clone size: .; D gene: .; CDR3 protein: CASSSSRGPLGYTF; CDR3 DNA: TGTGCCAGCAGCTCATCGAGGGGCCCACTCGGCTACACCTTC
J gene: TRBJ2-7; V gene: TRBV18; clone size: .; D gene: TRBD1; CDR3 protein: CASSPPGKGDSYEQYF; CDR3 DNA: TGTGCCAGCTCACCACCGGGGAAAGGGGACAGCTACGAGCAGTACTTC
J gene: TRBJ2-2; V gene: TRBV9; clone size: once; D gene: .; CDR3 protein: CASSVVEGDAGELFF; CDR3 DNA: TGTGCCAGCAGCGTCGTGGAGGGGGACGCCGGGGAGCTGTTTTTT
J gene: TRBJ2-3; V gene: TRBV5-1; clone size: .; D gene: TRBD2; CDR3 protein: CASSLGLAGVGTDTQYF; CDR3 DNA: TGCGCCAGCAGCTTGGGGTTAGCGGGAGTAGGGACAGATACGCAGTATTTT
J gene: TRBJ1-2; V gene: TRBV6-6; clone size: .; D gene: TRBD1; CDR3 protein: CASSPGQGLGYTF; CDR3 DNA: TGTGCCAGCAGCCCAGGACAGGGTCTTGGCTACACCTTC
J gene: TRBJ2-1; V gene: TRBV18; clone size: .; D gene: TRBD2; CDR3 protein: CASSRTSGSVYNEQFF; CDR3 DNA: TGTGCCAGCTCTCGGACTAGCGGGAGTGTATACAATGAGCAGTTCTTC
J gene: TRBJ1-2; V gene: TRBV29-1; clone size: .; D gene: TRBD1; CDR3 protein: CSGGQGTGGGYTF; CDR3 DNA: TGCAGCGGTGGACAGGGAACGGGTGGTGGCTACACCTTC
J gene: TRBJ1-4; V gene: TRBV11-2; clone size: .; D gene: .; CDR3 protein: CASSLVGGYGEKLFF; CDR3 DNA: TGTGCCAGCAGCTTAGTTGGAGGGTATGGTGAAAAACTGTTTTTT
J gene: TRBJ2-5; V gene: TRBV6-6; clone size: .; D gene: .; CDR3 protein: CASTTHRQGQETQYF; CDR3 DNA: TGTGCCAGCACTACTCACCGGCAGGGGCAAGAGACCCAGTACTTC
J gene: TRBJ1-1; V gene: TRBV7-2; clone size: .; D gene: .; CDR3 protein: CASSAQGSNTEAFF; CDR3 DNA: TGTGCCAGCAGCGCACAGGGTTCCAACACTGAAGCTTTCTTT
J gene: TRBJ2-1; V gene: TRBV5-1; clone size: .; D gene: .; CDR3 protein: CASSLPVSYNNEQFF; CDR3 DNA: TGCGCCAGCAGCTTGCCGGTATCCTACAACAATGAGCAGTTCTTC
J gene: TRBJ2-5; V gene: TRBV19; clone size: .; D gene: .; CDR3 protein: CASSSGETQYF; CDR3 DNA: TGTGCCAGTTCGAGCGGGGAGACCCAGTACTTC
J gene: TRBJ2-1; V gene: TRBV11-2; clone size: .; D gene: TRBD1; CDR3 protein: CASSTRTGGGEQFF; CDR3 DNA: TGTGCCAGCAGCACTCGGACAGGGGGCGGTGAGCAGTTCTTC
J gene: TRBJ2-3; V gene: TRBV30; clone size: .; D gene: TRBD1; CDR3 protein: CAWSRTGSDTDTQYF; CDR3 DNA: TGTGCCTGGAGCCGGACAGGGTCCGACACAGATACGCAGTATTTT
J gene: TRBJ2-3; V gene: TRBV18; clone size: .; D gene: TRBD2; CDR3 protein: CASGTLLAGQDTQYF; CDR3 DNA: TGTGCCAGCGGCACCCTGTTAGCGGGGCAGGATACGCAGTATTTT
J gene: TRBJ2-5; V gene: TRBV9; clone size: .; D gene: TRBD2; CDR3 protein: CASSVEAGVAETQYF; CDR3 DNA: TGTGCCAGCAGCGTGGAAGCGGGAGTTGCGGAGACCCAGTACTTC
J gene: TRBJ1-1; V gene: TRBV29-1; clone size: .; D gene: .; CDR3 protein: CSATRSGGLEAFF; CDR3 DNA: TGCAGCGCCACCCGATCGGGCGGATTAGAAGCTTTCTTT
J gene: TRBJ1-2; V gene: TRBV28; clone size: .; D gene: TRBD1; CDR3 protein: CASTGGLGYGYTF; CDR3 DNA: TGTGCCAGCACAGGGGGCCTCGGCTATGGCTACACCTTC